This T cell receptor (beta chain) originates from a study of blood T cell repertoires in COVID-19. Whole-study context: COVID-19 samples from acute and convalescent phases originated in the United States, Italy and Spain. PBMCs, B-cell-depleted T cells, or T cells were the source of the cDNA or gDNA that made up the material.

The table came from immunoSEQ multiplex PCR; TCRdb's copy has only in-frame clones and leaves some out. The sample consists of nearly 200,000 clones, about 86% of them appearing once. CDR1 is LGHNA and CDR2 is YSLEER in the germline V gene. Trimming shortened V by 2 bases and J by 6 bases, and 13 bases separated the two germline ends. CDR3 size: 14 residues. This chain connects TRBV4-3 to TRBJ1-2; D is ambiguous. Specimen: PBMCs or T cells enriched from blood (not recorded which). The receptor was derived from a middle-aged man who had recovered from COVID-19. CDR3: CASSQTPEGHGYTF. The CDR3 nucleotides read TGCGCCAGCAGCCAAACTCCGGAGGGCCATGGCTACACCTTC.